The 21 T cell receptor beta chains given below trace back to one sample, sequenced in a study of long-term antiretroviral therapy in people with HIV. Version v3.0 of the immunoSEQ assay was performed at survey level. Here immunoSEQ multiplex PCR was the method, and the copy in TCRdb shows in-frame clones only, minus some. In the table there are 12,000 or so clones, 82% of which are singletons. Material: unsorted PBMCs, obtained around 8.2 years after starting antiretroviral therapy. The receptors here all came from a man aged 45-65 years with HIV.

This chain joins TRBV7-9 and TRBJ1-2; 8 nucleotides agree with TRBD1. The V and J ends lost 5 bases and 0 bases, in that order; junction bases with no gene match: 8. Germline CDR1 is SEHNR and CDR2 is FQNEAQ (reference sequence). The CDR3 contains 16 residues. CDR3 coding DNA: TGTGCCAGCAGCATACCGGACAGGGAGTCTAACTATGGCTACACCTTC. This translates into CASSIPDRESNYGYTF.

This clone has just a few counts. The chain carries TRBV7-9 and TRBJ1-2, with 9 bases lining up with TRBD1. V was pared by 1 base and J by 8 bases, with 2 bases of the junction left unmatched. This CDR3 spans 13 amino acids. The germline gives CDR1 SEHNR, CDR2 FQNEAQ (reference sequence). CDR3 bases: TGTGCCAGCAGCTTAGGGGGACAGGGAGGCTACACCTTC. This encodes CASSLGGQGGYTF.

This clone occurred a few times. This chain links TRBV4-1 with TRBJ2-1; 10 bases line up with TRBD1. The CDR3 is 16 residues long. CDR1 is MGHRA, CDR2 YSYEKL, per germline. V shed 4 bases and J 4 bases; nucleotides not matched to a gene: 7. The CDR3 sequence is CASSPPRTGGYNEQFF. CDR3 nucleotides: TGCGCCAGCAGCCCCCCTAGGACAGGGGGGTACAATGAGCAGTTCTTC.

V usage is TRBV5-4 and J usage is TRBJ1-2; possible D gene TRBD1, 6 bases. V gave up 3 bases and J gave up 8 bases, with 23 bases separating them. CDR1 is SGHNT and CDR2 is YYREEE in the germline V gene (reference sequence). CDR3 length: 16 residues. CDR3 DNA: TGTGCCAGCAGCTCACCCACTCGACAGGTTTTAGGAGGCTACACCTTC. Translated: CASSSPTRQVLGGYTF.

The chain employs TRBV6-5 and TRBJ1-1; no definite D call. The CDR3 runs 14 residues. Germline CDR1 reads MNHEY; CDR2 reads SVGAGI. V gave up 7 bases and J gave up 1 base, with 13 bases separating them. CDR3 DNA sequence: TGTGCCAGCATCCTGACGGCAGCGAACACTGAAGCTTTCTTT. The encoded protein is CASILTAANTEAFF.

This clone came up once. The chain combines TRBV7-3 with TRBJ2-6; 8 bases fit TRBD2. This CDR3 is 18 amino acids long. Germline CDR1 reads SGHTA; CDR2 reads FQGTGA. The trim removed 3 bases at V and 2 bases at J, leaving 9 bases unmatched. CDR3 in DNA: TGTGCCAGCAGCTTTCCAGGGGCGGGGGGCCCTGGGGCCAACGTCCTGACTTTC. Amino acid sequence: CASSFPGAGGPGANVLTF.

The chain employs TRBV4-1 and TRBJ2-7; D gene unclear. The CDR3 length is 13 residues. Germline CDR1 and CDR2: MGHRA and YSYEKL. V shed 4 bases and J shed 5 bases, with 12 bases lying between them. The CDR3 bases are TGCGCCAGCAGCCCAGGTGGGGTAGACGAGCAGTACTTC. Its protein product is CASSPGGVDEQYF.

The table lists this clone with a few counts. The V and J genes are TRBV9 and TRBJ2-1; TRBD2 agrees at 10 bases. This CDR3 is 15 amino acids long. With V trimmed by 0 bases and J by 8 bases, 5 bases remained unmatched. The germline CDR1 and CDR2 sequences are SGDLS and YYNGEE. CDR3 amino acids: CASSVVSSGGHEQFF. In DNA form, the CDR3 reads TGTGCCAGCAGCGTAGTGTCTAGCGGGGGTCATGAGCAGTTCTTC.

J is TRBJ1-6 and V is TRBV5-6; D remains ambiguous. CDR1 SGHDT and CDR2 YYEEEE come from the germline V gene. Trimming left V 0 bases short and J 6 bases short, with 4 bases between. There are 13 residues in the CDR3. As DNA, the CDR3 is TGTGCCAGCAGCTTGGGAGGTAATTCACCCCTCCACTTT. Translating it yields CASSLGGNSPLHF.

This clone was detected once. The V gene is TRBV5-8, the J gene TRBJ1-5, with D hard to call. V shed 0 bases and J shed 3 bases, with 10 bases lying between them. The CDR3 extends over 15 amino acids. Germline V gene data show CDR1 as SGHTS and CDR2 as YDEGEE. The DNA of the CDR3 is TGTGCCAGCAGCTTGGCGCCCGGGTTCAATCAGCCCCAGCATTTT. It encodes CASSLAPGFNQPQHF.

There are a few counts of this clone. The V gene is TRBV13, the J gene TRBJ1-4; D not resolved. The ends were cut back, 7 bases at V and 4 bases at J, with 10 bases in the middle. Germline V CDR1 and CDR2: PRHDT, FYEKMQ (reference sequence). The CDR3 is 13 amino acids. CDR3 in DNA: TGTGCCAGCAAGTCGTCCTTTAATGAAAAACTGTTTTTT. It is translated as CASKSSFNEKLFF.

The rearrangement links TRBV5-5 to TRBJ1-1; D perhaps matches TRBD1 (5 bases). V was cut by 0 bases and J by 1 base, with 10 bases left in between. The CDR3 extends over 15 amino acids. The germline V gene has CDR1 SGHKS and CDR2 YYEKEE (reference sequence). DNA for the CDR3: TGTGCCAGCAGCTTGGATCCGGGGGGGAACACTGAAGCTTTCTTT. Amino acid sequence: CASSLDPGGNTEAFF.

The chain links TRBV5-4 to TRBJ1-2; no firm D call. The V gene lost 0 bases and the J gene lost 0 bases, with 12 bases spanning the gap. Germline V gene sequence: CDR1 SGHNT, CDR2 YYREEE (reference sequence). The CDR3 extends over 16 amino acids. The CDR3 sequence is CASSLVEWGANYGYTF. Written as DNA, the CDR3 is TGTGCCAGCAGCTTGGTTGAGTGGGGAGCTAACTATGGCTACACCTTC. The variable domain in full, completed from reference TRBV5-4 and TRBJ1-2, reads ETGVTQSPTHLIKTRGQQVTLRCSSQSGHNTVSWYQQALGQGPQFIFQYYREEENGRGNFPPRFSGLQFPNYSSELNVNALELDDSALYLCASSLVEWGANYGYTFGSGTRLTVV.

This clone was found once. The rearrangement uses TRBV10-3 and TRBJ2-1, with D possibly being TRBD1 (5 bases). V was clipped by 4 bases and J by 1 base, with 11 bases between them. This CDR3 has 15 residues. The germline V gene encodes CDR1 ENHRY and CDR2 SYGVKD. The CDR3 DNA sequence: TGTGCCATCAGTGCTGAAGGGGCGTCCTACAATGAGCAGTTCTTC. It encodes CAISAEGASYNEQFF.

The chain is built from TRBV2 and TRBJ2-7; 10 bases line up with TRBD2. The junction had 6 bases not matched to a gene; V was cut back by 1 base and J by 3 bases. Per germline, CDR1 SNHLY and CDR2 FYNNEI. This CDR3 has 16 amino acids. The CDR3 reads CASSEGKRGGNYEQYF. CDR3 DNA sequence: TGTGCCAGCAGTGAAGGCAAGCGGGGGGGGAACTACGAGCAGTACTTC.

This sequence joins TRBV7-8 and TRBJ2-7, with unresolved D. Trimming cost V 2 bases and J 2 bases, with 16 bases left between them. In germline, CDR1 is SGHVS, CDR2 FQNEAQ. There are 16 residues in the CDR3. CDR3 sequence: CASSLLGQAITYEQYF. CDR3 DNA sequence: TGTGCCAGCAGCTTACTCGGGCAGGCGATTACCTACGAGCAGTACTTC.

The chain couples TRBV2 to TRBJ1-6; unclear D gene. The V end was cut by 3 bases, the J end by 8 bases, with 8 bases between. In germline, CDR1 is SNHLY, CDR2 FYNNEI. The CDR3 consists of 13 residues. The CDR3 loop reads CASSEVGDSPLHF. CDR3 sequence (DNA): TGTGCCAGCAGTGAGGTTGGTGATTCACCCCTCCACTTT. Based on the CDR3 plus reference TRBV2 and TRBJ1-6, the full variable domain is EPEVTQTPSHQVTQMGQEVILRCVPISNHLYFYWYRQILGQKVEFLVSFYNNEISEKSEIFDDQFSVERPDGSNFTLKIRSTKLEDSAMYFCASSEVGDSPLHFGNGTRLTVT.

The chain carries TRBV11-3 and TRBJ2-3; D call uncertain. CDR1 is SGHNT and CDR2 is YENEEA in the germline V gene. V shed 5 bases and J shed 2 bases, with 5 bases lying between them. The CDR3 covers 12 residues. The CDR3 DNA reads TGTGCCAGCAGCCGATTCACAGATACGCAGTATTTT. Translation: CASSRFTDTQYF.

The chain uses TRBV5-6 and TRBJ2-4, with D unclear. The CDR3 runs 16 residues. V lost 0 bases and J 2 bases, leaving 12 bases between the germline ends. Germline assignment: CDR1 SGHDT and CDR2 YYEEEE. The CDR3 sequence is CASSLDGSWTKNIQYF. In DNA form, the CDR3 reads TGTGCCAGCAGCTTGGATGGTTCCTGGACCAAAAACATTCAGTACTTC.

This chain links TRBV5-1 with TRBJ2-1; D unresolved. The CDR3 runs to 15 residues. V was pared by 0 bases and J by 8 bases, with 15 bases between. Germline V gene lookup returns CDR1 SGHRS and CDR2 YFSETQ. CDR3 nucleotide sequence: TGCGCCAGCAGCTTGGGTGGCCTAAGATGGGATGAGCAGTTCTTC. This translates into CASSLGGLRWDEQFF. The full variable domain, with the rest looked up from reference TRBV5-1 and TRBJ2-1, is KAGVTQTPRYLIKTRGQQVTLSCSPISGHRSVSWYQQTPGQGLQFLFEYFSETQRNKGNFPGRFSGRQFSNSRSEMNVSTLELGDSALYLCASSLGGLRWDEQFFGPGTRLTVL.

The V and J genes are TRBV4-1 and TRBJ2-3; TRBD2 aligns across 14 bases. Germline CDR1 MGHRA, CDR2 YSYEKL. The CDR3 extends over 17 amino acids. With V trimmed by 4 bases and J by 4 bases, 7 bases remained unmatched. This CDR3 is CASSPRLAGGRADTQYF. As DNA, the CDR3 is TGCGCCAGCAGCCCCCGACTAGCGGGGGGGCGGGCAGATACGCAGTATTTT.